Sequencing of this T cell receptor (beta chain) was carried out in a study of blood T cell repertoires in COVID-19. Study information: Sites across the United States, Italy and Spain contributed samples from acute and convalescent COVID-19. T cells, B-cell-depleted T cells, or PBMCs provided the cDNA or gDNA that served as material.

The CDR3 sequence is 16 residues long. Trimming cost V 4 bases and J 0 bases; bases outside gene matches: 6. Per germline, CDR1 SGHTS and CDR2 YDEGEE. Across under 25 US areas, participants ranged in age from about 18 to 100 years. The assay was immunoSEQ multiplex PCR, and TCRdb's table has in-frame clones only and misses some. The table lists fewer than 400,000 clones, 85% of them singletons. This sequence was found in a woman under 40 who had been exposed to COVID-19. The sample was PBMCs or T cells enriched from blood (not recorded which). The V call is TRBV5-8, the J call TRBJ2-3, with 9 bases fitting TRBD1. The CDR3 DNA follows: TGTGCCAGCAGCCTCAACAGGGGGCCGAGCACAGATACGCAGTATTTT. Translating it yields CASSLNRGPSTDTQYF. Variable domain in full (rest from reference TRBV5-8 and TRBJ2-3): EAGVTQSPTHLIKTRGQQATLRCSPISGHTSVYWYQQALGLGLQFLLWYDEGEERNRGNFPPRFSGRQFPNYSSELNVNALELEDSALYLCASSLNRGPSTDTQYFGPGTRLTVL.